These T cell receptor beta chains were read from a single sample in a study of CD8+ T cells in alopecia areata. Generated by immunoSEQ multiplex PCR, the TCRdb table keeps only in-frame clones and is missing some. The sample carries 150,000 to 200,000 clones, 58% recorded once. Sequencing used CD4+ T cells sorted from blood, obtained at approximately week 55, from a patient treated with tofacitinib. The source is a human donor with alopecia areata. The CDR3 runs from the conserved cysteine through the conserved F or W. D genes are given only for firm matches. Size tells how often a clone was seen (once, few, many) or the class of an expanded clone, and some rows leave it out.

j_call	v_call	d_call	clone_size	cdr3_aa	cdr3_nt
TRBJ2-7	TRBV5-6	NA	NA	CASSPPGLPYEQYF	TGTGCCAGCAGCCCTCCGGGTTTACCCTACGAGCAGTACTTC
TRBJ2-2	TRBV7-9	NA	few	CASSLASHGELFF	TGTGCCAGCAGCTTAGCGTCCCACGGGGAGCTGTTTTTT
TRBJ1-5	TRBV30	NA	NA	CAWSTFTGGPQHF	TGTGCCTGGAGTACCTTTACCGGGGGTCCCCAGCATTTT
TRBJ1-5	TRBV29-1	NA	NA	CSVALTVDLPQHF	TGCAGCGTTGCTTTGACAGTCGATCTGCCCCAGCATTTT
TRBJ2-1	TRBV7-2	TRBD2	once	CASSLERGSYNEQFF	TGTGCCAGCAGCTTGGAGCGGGGCTCCTACAATGAGCAGTTCTTC
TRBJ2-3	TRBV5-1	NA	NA	CASSRTGTDTQYF	TGCGCCAGCAGCCGAACAGGCACAGATACGCAGTATTTT
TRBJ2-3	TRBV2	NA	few	CASSVGRPDTQYF	TGTGCCAGCAGTGTTGGCCGCCCAGATACGCAGTATTTT
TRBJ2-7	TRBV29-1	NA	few	CSVEEGEQYF	TGCAGCGTTGAAGAAGGAGAGCAGTACTTC
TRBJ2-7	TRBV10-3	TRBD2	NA	CAISEGLAVYVYEQYF	TGTGCCATCAGTGAGGGACTAGCGGTATACGTCTACGAGCAGTACTTC
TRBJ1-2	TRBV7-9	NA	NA	CASSSSGLYGYTF	TGTGCCAGCAGCTCGTCAGGGTTGTATGGCTACACCTTC
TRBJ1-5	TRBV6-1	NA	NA	CASSGEGRQPQHF	TGTGCCAGCAGTGGTGAAGGGCGCCAGCCCCAGCATTTT
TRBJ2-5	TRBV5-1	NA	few	CASRAGGGQETQYF	TGCGCCAGCAGGGCTGGAGGGGGCCAAGAGACCCAGTACTTC
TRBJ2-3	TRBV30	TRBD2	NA	CAWSLAGGPDTQYF	TGTGCCTGGTCGCTAGCGGGGGGCCCGGATACGCAGTATTTT
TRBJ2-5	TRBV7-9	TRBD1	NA	CASSSPTGGRETQYF	TGTGCCAGCAGCTCTCCGACAGGGGGGCGGGAGACCCAGTACTTC
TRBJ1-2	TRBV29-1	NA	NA	CSVEIYGGYTF	TGCAGCGTAGAGATCTACGGAGGCTACACCTTC
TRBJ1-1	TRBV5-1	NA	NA	CASRGRENTEAFF	TGCGCCAGCAGGGGCAGAGAGAACACTGAAGCTTTCTTT
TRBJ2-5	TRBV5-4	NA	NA	CASSLGQRSPGETQYF	TGTGCCAGCAGCTTAGGGCAGCGGAGCCCCGGTGAGACCCAGTACTTC
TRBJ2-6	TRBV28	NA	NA	CASSPRQNPSVLTF	TGTGCCAGCAGTCCACGACAGAACCCGAGTGTCCTGACTTTC
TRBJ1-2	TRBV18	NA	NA	CASSRTAPRGYTF	TGTGCCAGCTCACGGACAGCCCCCCGGGGCTACACCTTC
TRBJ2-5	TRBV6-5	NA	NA	CAKKSRVQETQYF	TGTGCCAAAAAAAGTCGGGTCCAAGAGACCCAGTACTTC
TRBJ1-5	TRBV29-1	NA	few	CSVEGGSGGNQPQHF	TGCAGCGTTGAAGGGGGGTCAGGGGGCAATCAGCCCCAGCATTTT
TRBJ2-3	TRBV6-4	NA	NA	CASSDSTAGYTDTQYF	TGTGCCAGCAGTGACTCGACCGCGGGTTACACAGATACGCAGTATTTT
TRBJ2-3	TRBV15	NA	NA	CATSRNRDARDTQYF	TGTGCCACCAGCAGAAACCGGGACGCCCGAGATACGCAGTATTTT
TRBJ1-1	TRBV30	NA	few	CAWSINTEAFF	TGTGCCTGGAGTATAAACACTGAAGCTTTCTTT
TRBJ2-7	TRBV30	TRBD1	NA	CAWGTAVYEQYF	TGTGCCTGGGGGACAGCCGTCTACGAGCAGTACTTC
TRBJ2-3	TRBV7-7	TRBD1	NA	CASSEGQGTDTQYF	TGTGCTAGCAGCGAGGGACAGGGCACAGATACGCAGTATTTT
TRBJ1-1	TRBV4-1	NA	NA	CASRSPQGSFEAFF	TGCGCCAGCAGGTCCCCCCAGGGCTCTTTCGAAGCTTTCTTT
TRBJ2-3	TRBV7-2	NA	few	CASSPASSGVRSTDTQYF	TGTGCCAGCAGCCCCGCTTCCTCTGGGGTAAGAAGCACAGATACGCAGTATTTT
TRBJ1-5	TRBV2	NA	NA	CASVGTADSNQPQHF	TGTGCCAGCGTTGGGACGGCGGATAGCAATCAGCCCCAGCATTTT
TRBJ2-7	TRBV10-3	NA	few	CAITPDSGAYEQYF	TGTGCCATCACCCCTGACAGCGGAGCCTACGAGCAGTACTTC
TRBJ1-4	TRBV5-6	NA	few	CASTENPSPAGKLFF	TGTGCCAGCACCGAAAACCCGTCCCCAGCGGGAAAACTGTTTTTT
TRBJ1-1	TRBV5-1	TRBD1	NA	CASRLDRATNTEAFF	TGCGCCAGCAGGTTGGACAGGGCTACAAACACTGAAGCTTTCTTT
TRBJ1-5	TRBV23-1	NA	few	CASSQSGGPQPQHF	TGCGCCAGCAGTCAATCGGGGGGGCCTCAGCCCCAGCATTTT
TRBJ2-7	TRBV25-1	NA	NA	CASSESGRAYEQYF	TGTGCCAGCAGTGAATCTGGCAGGGCCTACGAGCAGTACTTC
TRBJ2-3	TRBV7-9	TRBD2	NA	CASSLGAGDALDTQYF	TGTGCCAGCAGCTTAGGAGCGGGGGATGCTCTGGATACGCAGTATTTT
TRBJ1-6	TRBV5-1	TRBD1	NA	CASSWTGNNSPLHF	TGCGCCAGCAGTTGGACAGGAAATAATTCACCCCTCCACTTT
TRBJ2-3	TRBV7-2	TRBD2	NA	CASSLGTSGRDTQYF	TGTGCCAGCAGCTTAGGGACTAGCGGCAGAGATACGCAGTATTTT
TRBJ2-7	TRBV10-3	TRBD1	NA	CAISTDRGPVYEQYF	TGTGCCATCAGTACGGACAGGGGCCCTGTCTACGAGCAGTACTTC
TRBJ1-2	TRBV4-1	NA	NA	CASRHPMGADYGYTF	TGCGCCAGCAGACACCCGATGGGGGCGGACTATGGCTACACCTTC
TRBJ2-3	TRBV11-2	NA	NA	CASSLGTADTQYF	TGTGCCAGCAGCTTAGGGACTGCGGATACGCAGTATTTT
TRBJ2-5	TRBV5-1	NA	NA	CASSLNNQETQYF	TGCGCCAGCAGCTTGAATAACCAAGAGACCCAGTACTTC
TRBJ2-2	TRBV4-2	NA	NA	CASSWVRDTGELFF	TGTGCCAGCAGTTGGGTACGGGACACCGGGGAGCTGTTTTTT
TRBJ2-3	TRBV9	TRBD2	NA	CASSEGTSGPSTDTQYF	TGTGCCAGCAGCGAGGGGACTAGCGGCCCTAGCACAGATACGCAGTATTTT
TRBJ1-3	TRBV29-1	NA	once	CSVDEGTGNTIYF	TGCAGCGTTGACGAGGGGACTGGAAACACCATATATTTT
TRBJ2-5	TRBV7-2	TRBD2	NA	CASSNGLAGTQYF	TGTGCCAGCAGCAACGGACTAGCGGGGACCCAGTACTTC
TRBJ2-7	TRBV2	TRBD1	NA	CASSVQGMSYEQYF	TGTGCCAGCAGCGTACAGGGGATGTCCTACGAGCAGTACTTC
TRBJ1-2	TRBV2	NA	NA	CASSEVGGGQGGYTF	TGTGCCAGCAGTGAAGTAGGCGGGGGTCAGGGCGGCTACACCTTC
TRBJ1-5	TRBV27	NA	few	CASSLRGNQPQHF	TGTGCCAGCAGTTTACGAGGCAATCAGCCCCAGCATTTT